The present entry profiles one T cell receptor (beta chain) with its context. Its antigen is undetermined. A far bigger clonotype differs at one base, so this is likely a read error. The data are from a study of liver allograft versus peripheral blood T cells. About the study: Liver transplant recipients had T cell receptor repertoires compared between transplanted liver and peripheral blood.

TCRdb analysed the reads with MiXCR anew, one entry per CDR3 protein. Of around 730 distinct CDR3 sequences listed, 15% to 20% are singletons. Per the germline V gene, CDR1 is MNHNS and CDR2 is SASEGT. The CDR3 totals 13 residues. V dropped 1 base and J dropped 7 bases, with 11 bases sitting between them. Regarding the study as a whole: Repertoires found inside liver allografts reportedly differed from T cell receptor repertoires in peripheral blood.

V usage is TRBV6-1 and J usage is TRBJ2-7; D is unclear. The clonotype was recovered from a human patient who had a liver transplant. Some T cells may have come from the graft donor. The CDR3 DNA is TGTGCCAGCAGTGAAGATAGCTACAATGAGCAGTACTTC. It codes for CASSEDSYNEQYF.